This T cell receptor (beta chain) originates from a study of early T cells in non-severe SARS-CoV-2 infection. Each CDR3 protein gets one entry after TCRdb re-called the 5' RACE reads with MiXCR. This repertoire shows 35,000 to 40,000 distinct CDR3 sequences, 5.8% found once; its top ten account for 7.6%. This clonotype was detected ten times or more. Germline V gene lookup returns CDR1 LGHNA and CDR2 YSLEER. This CDR3 has 16 amino acids. With V trimmed by 1 base and J by 4 bases, 6 bases remained unmatched. This TCR derives from an adult who was a healthcare worker with PCR-confirmed SARS-CoV-2 infection or an uninfected control (not recorded which). The sequenced material came from whole blood. The chain carries TRBV4-3 and TRBJ2-1, with 8 nucleotides matching TRBD2. In nucleotides, the CDR3 is TGCGCCAGCAGCCAAGGGGGCGGGGGGTGGTACAATGAGCAGTTCTTC. Protein: CASSQGGGGWYNEQFF.